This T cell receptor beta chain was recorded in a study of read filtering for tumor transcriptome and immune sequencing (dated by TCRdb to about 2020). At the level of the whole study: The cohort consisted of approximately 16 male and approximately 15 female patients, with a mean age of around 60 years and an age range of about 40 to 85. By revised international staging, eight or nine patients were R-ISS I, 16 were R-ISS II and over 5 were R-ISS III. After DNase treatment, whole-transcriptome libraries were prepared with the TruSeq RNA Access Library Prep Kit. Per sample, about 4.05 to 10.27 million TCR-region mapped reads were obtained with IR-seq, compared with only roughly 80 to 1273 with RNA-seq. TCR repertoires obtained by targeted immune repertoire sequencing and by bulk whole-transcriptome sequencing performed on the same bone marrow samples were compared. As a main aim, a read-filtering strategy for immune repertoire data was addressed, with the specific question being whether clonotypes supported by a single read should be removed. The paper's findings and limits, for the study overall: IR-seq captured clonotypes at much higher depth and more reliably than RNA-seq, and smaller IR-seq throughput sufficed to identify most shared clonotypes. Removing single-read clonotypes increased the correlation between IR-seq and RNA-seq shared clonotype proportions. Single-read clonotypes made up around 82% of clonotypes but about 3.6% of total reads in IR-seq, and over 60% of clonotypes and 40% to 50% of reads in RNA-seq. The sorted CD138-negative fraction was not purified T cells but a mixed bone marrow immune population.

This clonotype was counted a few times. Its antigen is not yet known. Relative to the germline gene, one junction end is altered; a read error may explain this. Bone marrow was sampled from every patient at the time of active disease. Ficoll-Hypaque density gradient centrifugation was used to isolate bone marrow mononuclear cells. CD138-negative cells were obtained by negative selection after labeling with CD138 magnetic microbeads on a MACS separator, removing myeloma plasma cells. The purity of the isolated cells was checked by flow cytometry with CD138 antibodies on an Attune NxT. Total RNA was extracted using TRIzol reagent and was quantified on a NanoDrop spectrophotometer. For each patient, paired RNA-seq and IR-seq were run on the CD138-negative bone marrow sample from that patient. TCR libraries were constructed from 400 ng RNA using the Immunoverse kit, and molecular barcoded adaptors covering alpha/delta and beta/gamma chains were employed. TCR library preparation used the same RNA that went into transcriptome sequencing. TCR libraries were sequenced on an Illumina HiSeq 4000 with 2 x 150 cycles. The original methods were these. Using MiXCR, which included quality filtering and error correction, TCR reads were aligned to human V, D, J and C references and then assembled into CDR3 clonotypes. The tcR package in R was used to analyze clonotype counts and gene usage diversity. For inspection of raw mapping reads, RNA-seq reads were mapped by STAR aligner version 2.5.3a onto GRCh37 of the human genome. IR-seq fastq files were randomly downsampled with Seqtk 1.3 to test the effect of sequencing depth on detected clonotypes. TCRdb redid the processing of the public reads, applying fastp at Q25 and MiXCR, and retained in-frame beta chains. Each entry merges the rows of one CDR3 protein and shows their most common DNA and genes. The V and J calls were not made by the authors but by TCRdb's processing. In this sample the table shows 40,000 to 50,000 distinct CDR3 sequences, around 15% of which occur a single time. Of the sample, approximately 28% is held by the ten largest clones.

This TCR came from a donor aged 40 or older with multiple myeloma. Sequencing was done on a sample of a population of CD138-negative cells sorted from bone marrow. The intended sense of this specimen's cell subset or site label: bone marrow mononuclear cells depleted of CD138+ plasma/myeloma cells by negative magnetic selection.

This receptor carries the CDR3 CASSPTSGSPHERYF. The sequenced DNA: TGTGCCAGTAGTCCGACTAGCGGGAGTCCCCACGAGCGGTACTTC. The rearranged segments are TRBV19 and TRBJ2-7; TRBD2 agrees with 12 junctional bases. The CDR3 starts with the cysteine, ends with the phenylalanine, and has 15 residues. Only the CDR3 part of the read is kept: 45 bases, read in frame from the first base. For CDR1 and CDR2, the germline V gene (reference sequence) lists LNHDA and SQIVND.